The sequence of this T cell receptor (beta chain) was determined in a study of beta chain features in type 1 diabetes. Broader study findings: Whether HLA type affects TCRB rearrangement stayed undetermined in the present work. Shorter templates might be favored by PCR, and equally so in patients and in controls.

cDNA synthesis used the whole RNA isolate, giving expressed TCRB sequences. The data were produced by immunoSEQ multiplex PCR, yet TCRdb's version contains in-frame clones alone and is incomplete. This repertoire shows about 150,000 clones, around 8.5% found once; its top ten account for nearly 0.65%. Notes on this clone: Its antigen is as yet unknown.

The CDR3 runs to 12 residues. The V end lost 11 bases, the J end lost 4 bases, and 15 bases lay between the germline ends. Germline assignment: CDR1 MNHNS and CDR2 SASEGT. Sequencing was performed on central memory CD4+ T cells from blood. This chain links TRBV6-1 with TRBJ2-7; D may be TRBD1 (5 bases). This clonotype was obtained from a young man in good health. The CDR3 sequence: CAFQADSYEQYF. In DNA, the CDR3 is TGTGCCTTCCAGGCAGACAGTTACGAGCAGTACTTC.